Following are 9 T cell receptor beta chains from one sample sequenced in a study of metastatic and nonmetastatic thyroid tumors. TCRdb called clones again from the PCR reads with MiXCR. This table holds around 20,000 clones, about 14% found once. Among the patients, none had received any treatment before thyroid surgery. Material for sequencing was tumor tissue. The receptors were sampled from a female donor with papillary thyroid cancer or a benign thyroid nodule (not recorded which). Some clones in this sample may be carry-over from other donors' samples.

This clone was observed at least ten times. A clone one base away is much larger, so this may be a read error. The chain recombines TRBV20-1 with TRBJ2-2; 14 bases map to TRBD2. The CDR3 totals 15 residues. Trimming removed 3 bases from V and 6 bases from J; junction bases left unmatched: 3. Germline V lookup: CDR1 DFQATT, CDR2 SNEGSKA (reference sequence). CDR3 sequence reads: CSASRGLAGAGELFF. CDR3 nucleotides: TGCAGTGCTAGCCGGGGACTAGCGGGGGCCGGGGAGCTGTTTTTT.

This clone was detected ten times or more. This rearrangement joins TRBV7-2 to TRBJ2-5; D gene unclear. V lost 5 bases and J 4 bases, leaving 14 bases between the germline ends. The CDR3 has 14 residues. Germline loops: CDR1 SGHTA, CDR2 FQGNSA. CDR3 in DNA: TGTGCCAGCAGCCTAATGACCCTTGGAGAGACCCAGTACTTC. Residues: CASSLMTLGETQYF.

This clone was observed many times. This rearrangement joins TRBV19 to TRBJ1-2, with 8 bases fitting TRBD1. With V trimmed by 0 bases and J by 8 bases, 5 bases remained unmatched. The CDR3 spans 14 residues. In germline, CDR1 is LNHDA, CDR2 SQIVND (reference sequence). The CDR3 sequence: CASSIDPRGLGYTF. The CDR3 DNA follows: TGTGCCAGTAGTATAGACCCCAGGGGGCTCGGCTACACCTTC. Full variable domain (rest looked up from reference TRBV19 and TRBJ1-2): DGGITQSPKYLFRKEGQNVTLSCEQNLNHDAMYWYRQDPGQGLRLIYYSQIVNDFQKGDIAEGYSVSREKKESFPLTVTSAQKNPTAFYLCASSIDPRGLGYTFGSGTRLTVV.

This clone was observed many times. The gene calls are TRBV11-2 and TRBJ2-7, with TRBD1 identical over 10 bases. Germline CDR1 is SGHAT and CDR2 is FQNNGV. J was trimmed by 3 bases and V by 1 base; bases with no gene match: 6. This CDR3 comprises 16 residues. The CDR3 DNA sequence: TGTGCCAGCAGCTTAGTCCATGGACAGGGGGTCTACGAGCAGTACTTC. Amino acid sequence: CASSLVHGQGVYEQYF.

A note on this clone: It may be a read error: a sequence one base away is much more abundant. The missing conserved phenylalanine or tryptophan at the end of this CDR3 makes a read error likely. Other DNA sequences within the sample encode an identical CDR3. The chain links TRBV7-8 to TRBJ1-2; 8 bases match TRBD1. With 3 bases clipped from V and 5 bases from J, the junction kept 14 bases outside the gene matches. Germline loops: CDR1 SGHVS, CDR2 FQNEAQ. This CDR3 contains 17 residues. The CDR3 DNA sequence: TGTGCCAGCAGCTTCCCCCCGGCAGGGGGCGCGGTATATGGCTACACCCTC. It yields the protein CASSFPPAGGAVYGYTL.

This clone was counted at least ten times. J is TRBJ2-5 and V is TRBV20-1, with a possible D match to TRBD1 (6 bases). The ends were cut back, 7 bases at V and 9 bases at J, with 27 bases in the middle. This CDR3 contains 15 residues. The V gene's germline CDR1 is DFQATT and CDR2 SNEGSKA (reference sequence). CDR3 loop: CSVPTGTPARSAQYF. In DNA, the CDR3 is TGCAGTGTCCCCACCGGGACACCCGCGCGTAGTGCCCAGTACTTC.

This clone was detected many times. The sample holds other DNA sequences that translate to the same CDR3. For the CDR3, the DNA is TGTGCCAGCAGCGTAGGCTCCTACAATGAGCAGTTCTTC. Translated, it gives CASSVGSYNEQFF. V is TRBV9 and J is TRBJ2-1, with D hard to call. CDR1 and CDR2 (germline): SGDLS, YYNGEE. The V end was cut by 0 bases, the J end by 0 bases, with 1 base between. There are 13 residues in the CDR3.

The genes are TRBV4-3 and TRBJ2-2, with a tentative D call TRBD1 (5 bases). CDR3 length: 14 amino acids. Germline CDR1 reads LGHNA; CDR2 reads YSLEER. Trimming shortened V by 3 bases and J by 6 bases, and 11 bases separated the two germline ends. The chain's CDR3 is CASSQARVSGELFF. The CDR3 DNA follows: TGCGCCAGCAGCCAGGCCAGGGTTTCCGGGGAGCTGTTTTTT.

This clone was seen more than once but under ten times. Likely a read error: the CDR3 ends without its conserved phenylalanine or tryptophan. Here the CDR3 reads CASSGTGNSNQPQHL. As DNA, the CDR3 is TGTGCCAGCAGTGGCACTGGGAATAGCAATCAGCCCCAGCATTTG. The J gene is TRBJ1-5, the V gene TRBV6-1; no definite D call. Germline V gives CDR1 MNHNS, CDR2 SASEGT. CDR3 length: 15 amino acids. Deletions cut 4 bases from V and 0 bases from J, with 10 bases between.